Given below is one T cell receptor (beta chain) in context. PCR primers comprised 60 Vbeta and 13 Jbeta primers. Data came from immunoSEQ multiplex PCR; TCRdb stores just in-frame clones and leaves some out. The profile shows more than 90,000 clones, around three quarters of them singletons. The data are from a study of cytomegalovirus exposure and HLA in healthy donors. Trimming removed 4 bases at V and 2 bases at J, with 4 bases between. This CDR3 is built from 12 residues. Germline CDR1 SGHNT, CDR2 YENEEA. Input material: PBMCs. This chain joins TRBV11-3 and TRBJ2-3; no clear D. The sequence was collected from a woman younger than 30 in good health and CMV-seropositive. The CDR3 region is CASSSFTDTQYF. DNA for the CDR3: TGTGCCAGCAGCTCCTTCACAGATACGCAGTATTTT.